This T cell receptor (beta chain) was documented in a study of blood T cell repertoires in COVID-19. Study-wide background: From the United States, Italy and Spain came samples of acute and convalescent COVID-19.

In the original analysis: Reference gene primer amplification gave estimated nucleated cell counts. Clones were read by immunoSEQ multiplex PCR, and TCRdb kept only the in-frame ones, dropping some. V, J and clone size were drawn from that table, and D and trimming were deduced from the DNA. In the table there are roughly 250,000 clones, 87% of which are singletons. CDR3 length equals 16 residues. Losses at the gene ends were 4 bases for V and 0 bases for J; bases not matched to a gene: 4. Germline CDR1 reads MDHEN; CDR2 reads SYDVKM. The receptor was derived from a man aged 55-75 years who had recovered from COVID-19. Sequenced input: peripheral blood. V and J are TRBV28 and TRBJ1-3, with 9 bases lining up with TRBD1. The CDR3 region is CASSWTGAYSGNTIYF. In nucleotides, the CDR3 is TGTGCCAGCAGTTGGACAGGGGCGTACTCTGGAAACACCATATATTTT.